This record covers a single T cell receptor (beta chain). The sample belongs to a study of regulatory and conventional T cells in RAG deficiency. This CDR3 contains 11 residues. Germline loops: CDR1 MDHEN, CDR2 SYDVKM. V dropped 3 bases and J dropped 1 base, with 0 bases sitting between them. Measured with immunoSEQ multiplex PCR; TCRdb has only the in-frame clones, and not every one. The sample holds tens of thousands of clones; over 80% are singletons and the top ten take over 0.75%. Genomic DNA came from blood regulatory T cells gated CD4+ CD25-high CD127-low. These data were likewise used in another study, on regulatory T cells. That report adds: The primer mix had 52 TRBV and 13 TRBJ primers.

The sample was Tregs sorted from blood. The chain carries TRBV28 and TRBJ2-5; D is ambiguous. The clonotype originates from a human donor in good health. The DNA of the CDR3 is TGTGCCAGCAGTTTCCAAGAGACCCAGTACTTC. This sequence encodes CASSFQETQYF. The variable domain in full, with the rest retrieved from reference TRBV28 and TRBJ2-5, is DVKVTQSSRYLVKRTGEKVFLECVQDMDHENMFWYRQDPGLGLRLIYFSYDVKMKEKGDIPEGYSVSREKKERFSLILESASTNQTSMYLCASSFQETQYFGPGTRLLVL.